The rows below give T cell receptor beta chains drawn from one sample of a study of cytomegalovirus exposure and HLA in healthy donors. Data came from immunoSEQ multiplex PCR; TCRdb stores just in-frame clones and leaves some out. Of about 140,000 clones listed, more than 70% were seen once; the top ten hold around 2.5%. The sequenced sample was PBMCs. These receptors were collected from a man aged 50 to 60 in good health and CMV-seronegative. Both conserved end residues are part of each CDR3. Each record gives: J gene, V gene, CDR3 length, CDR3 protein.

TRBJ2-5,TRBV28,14,CASNPTGEGETQYF
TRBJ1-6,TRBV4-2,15,CASSQEQGVNSPLHF
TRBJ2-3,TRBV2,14,CASSEAGVADTQYF
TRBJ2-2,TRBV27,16,CASCRSGTDHTGELFF
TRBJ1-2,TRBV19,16,CASSKSSGTGRYGYTF
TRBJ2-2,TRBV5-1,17,CASSLGLGLSNTGELFF
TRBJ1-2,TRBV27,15,CASSSFDRAPYGYTF
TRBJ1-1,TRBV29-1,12,CSVVVTNTEAFF
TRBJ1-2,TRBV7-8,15,CASSSGQGAIYGYTF
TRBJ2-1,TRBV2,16,CASSVSLAGVQGEQFF
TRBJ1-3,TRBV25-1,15,CASSVNRVSGNTIYF
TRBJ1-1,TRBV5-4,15,CASSTGTGFYTEAFF
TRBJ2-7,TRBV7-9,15,CASSSGQGLSYEQYF
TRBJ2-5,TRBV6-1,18,CASSDAPMLTLGGETQYF
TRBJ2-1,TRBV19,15,CASSTTSGDYNEQFF
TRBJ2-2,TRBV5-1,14,CASSTTSAPGELFF
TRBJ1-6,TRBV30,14,CAWSVQQGNSPLHF
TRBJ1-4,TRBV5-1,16,CASSSGQSATNEKLFF
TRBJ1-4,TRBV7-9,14,CASKSDSLKGKLFF
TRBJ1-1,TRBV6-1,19,CASSEAPGQKLLLITEAFF
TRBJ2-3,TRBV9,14,CASSAGQGADTQYF
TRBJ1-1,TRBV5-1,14,CASSFLKQGTEAFF
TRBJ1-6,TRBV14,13,CASSPGLSTALHF
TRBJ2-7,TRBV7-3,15,CASSAGTGGVYEQYF
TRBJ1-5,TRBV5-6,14,CASSKRTVHQPQHF
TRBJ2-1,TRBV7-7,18,CASSLASGGAAPTSEQFF
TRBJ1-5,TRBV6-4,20,CASSDAGTLYPPYSNQPQHF
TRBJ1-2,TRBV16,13,CASSQSGGNGYTF
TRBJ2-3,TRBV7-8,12,CASSVGADTQYF
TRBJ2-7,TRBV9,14,CASSVEPKTYEQYF
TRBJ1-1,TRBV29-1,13,CSVERQLDTEAFF
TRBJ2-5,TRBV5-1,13,CASKRTSRETQYF
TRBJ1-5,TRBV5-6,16,CASSLAGVRNNQPQHF
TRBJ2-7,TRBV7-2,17,CASSLEGRTGNSYEQYF
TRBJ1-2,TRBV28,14,CASSSASINYGYTF
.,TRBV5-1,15,CASSPRAESFYEQYF
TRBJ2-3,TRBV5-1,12,CASSPSWDTQYF
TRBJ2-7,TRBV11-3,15,CASSFRRDPTYEQYF
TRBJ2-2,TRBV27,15,CASSRRGFDTGELFF
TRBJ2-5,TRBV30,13,CAWSLGEGETQYF
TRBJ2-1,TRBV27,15,CASSLRTSGGNEQFF
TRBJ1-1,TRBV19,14,CASCPGTGNTEAFF
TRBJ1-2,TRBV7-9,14,CASSQGGGDYGYTF
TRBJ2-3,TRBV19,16,CASMGSHGRGADTQYF
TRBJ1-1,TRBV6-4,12,CSSRGQNTEAFF
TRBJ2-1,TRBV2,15,CASIGRDRGSNEQFF
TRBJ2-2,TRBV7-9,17,CASSAPGLAVYTGELFF
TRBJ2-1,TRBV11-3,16,CASSLGLAGSYNEQFF
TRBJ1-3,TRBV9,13,CASSASSGNTIYF
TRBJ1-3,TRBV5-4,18,CASSLGGDRGSSGNTIYF
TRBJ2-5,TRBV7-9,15,CASSRTTGAPETQYF
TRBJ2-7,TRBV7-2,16,CASSLDHRTSSYEQYF
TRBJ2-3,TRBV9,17,CASSRGSAPRLTDTQYF
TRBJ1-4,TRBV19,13,CASSDRYNEKLFF
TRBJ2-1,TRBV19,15,CASSIMIAGVDEQFF
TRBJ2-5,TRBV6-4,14,CARTLAGAQETQYF
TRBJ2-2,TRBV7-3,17,CASSPGTGKINTGELFF
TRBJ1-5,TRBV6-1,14,CASSGTGLNQPQHF
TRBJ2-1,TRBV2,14,CASTETGKLGEQFF
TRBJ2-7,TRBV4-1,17,CASSQTVLAGDSYEQYF